Each of the 19 T cell receptor beta chains below was sequenced from the same sample in a study of blood T cell repertoires in COVID-19. Repertoires were generated with immunoSEQ multiplex PCR, while TCRdb's copy carries only in-frame clones and drops some. The sample consists of around 200,000 clones, around 80% of them appearing once. Sequences were obtained from peripheral blood. The source of these receptors is a woman aged 45-60 years with acute or convalescent COVID-19.

The chain uses TRBV10-3 and TRBJ2-7; the match to TRBD1 covers 9 bases. V dropped 0 bases and J dropped 6; count of bases not matched to a gene: 3. Germline assignment: CDR1 ENHRY and CDR2 SYGVKD. The CDR3 runs 14 residues. The chain's CDR3 is CAISESRDRVEQYF. The DNA of the CDR3 is TGTGCCATCAGTGAGTCACGGGACAGGGTCGAGCAGTACTTC.

The chain is built from TRBV28 and TRBJ2-7; 11 nucleotides match TRBD2. The CDR3 covers 14 residues. The ends lost 8 bases at V and 0 bases at J; junction bases unmatched: 3. Germline-derived CDR1 and CDR2 are MDHEN and SYDVKM. The DNA of the CDR3 is TGTGCCAGCCAGACTAGCGGGGACTCCTACGAGCAGTACTTC. It translates to CASQTSGDSYEQYF.

This clone occurred once. The genes are TRBV5-6 and TRBJ1-1; 10 bases line up with TRBD1. The germline V gene encodes CDR1 SGHDT and CDR2 YYEEEE. V lost 3 bases to trimming and J lost 0 bases; unmatched junction nucleotides: 11. The CDR3 is 18 amino acids. The CDR3 DNA reads as TGTGCCAGCAGCTCACTCCCTGACAGGGGGCGACTGAACACTGAAGCTTTCTTT. Translation: CASSSLPDRGRLNTEAFF.

The gene calls are TRBV15 and TRBJ1-2; D not certain. This CDR3 comprises 13 residues. Trimming pared 0 bases from V and 8 bases from J, leaving 10 bases between. Germline CDR1 reads LNHNV; CDR2 reads YYDKDF (reference sequence). The CDR3 nucleotides are TGTGCCACCAGCAGAGAACGGGAGTGGGGCTACACCTTC. Translation gives CATSREREWGYTF.

The rearrangement links TRBV28 to TRBJ2-7; D is ambiguous. In germline, CDR1 is MDHEN, CDR2 SYDVKM. The V end was cut by 8 bases, the J end by 3 bases, with 2 bases between. This CDR3 has 9 amino acids. This CDR3 is CASLYEQYF. Written as DNA, the CDR3 is TGTGCCAGCCTCTACGAGCAGTACTTC.

The chain links TRBV2 to TRBJ2-7, with 8 bases matching TRBD2. This CDR3 has 15 amino acids. V lost 7 bases, J lost 0 bases, and 8 bases stayed unmatched. Looked up from germline, CDR1 is SNHLY and CDR2 is FYNNEI. The CDR3 spells CASKYDGTSSYEQYF. Written as DNA, the CDR3 is TGTGCCAGCAAATATGACGGGACTAGCTCCTACGAGCAGTACTTC.

V gene TRBV6-5 combines with J gene TRBJ2-7; 10 positions match TRBD1. J lost 4 bases, V lost 10 bases, and 10 bases had no gene match. Germline CDR1 is MNHEY and CDR2 is SVGAGI. The CDR3 totals 14 residues. The DNA of the CDR3 is TGTGCCACCAAACCCGGGGACAGGGGATACGAGCAGTACTTC. Protein: CATKPGDRGYEQYF.

This chain joins TRBV19 and TRBJ2-2; 7 bases map to TRBD1. Per the germline V gene, CDR1 is LNHDA and CDR2 is SQIVND (reference sequence). Germline trimming cut 10 bases from V and 1 base from J; bases unmatched to any gene: 3. The CDR3 sequence is 13 residues long. CDR3 sequence (DNA): TGTGCCACCGGGACAGAGAACACCGGGGAGCTGTTTTTT. This codes for CATGTENTGELFF.

Only a few counts were recorded for this clone. This chain connects TRBV5-1 to TRBJ2-7; 8 nucleotides line up with TRBD1. The ends lost 2 bases at V and 0 bases at J; junction bases unmatched: 7. Germline V CDR1 and CDR2: SGHRS, YFSETQ. The CDR3 runs 16 residues. The CDR3 here is CASSLSPGGSSYEQYF. The CDR3 DNA reads as TGCGCCAGCAGCTTAAGCCCAGGGGGCAGCTCCTACGAGCAGTACTTC.

The rearrangement joins TRBV7-3 to TRBJ1-2, with D possibly being TRBD1 (6 bases). Trimming removed 5 bases from V and 4 bases from J, with 17 bases in between. Germline V gene sequence: CDR1 SGHTA, CDR2 FQGTGA. The CDR3 runs 15 residues. As DNA, the CDR3 is TGTGCCAGCAGCCTGGGCAGGGGCCCTGGCTATGGCTACACCTTC. Translation: CASSLGRGPGYGYTF.

In this sample, this clone turned up once. This chain uses TRBV2 with TRBJ2-2; perhaps TRBD1 as D (5 bases). Germline loops: CDR1 SNHLY, CDR2 FYNNEI. The V gene lost 2 bases and the J gene lost 1 base, with 5 bases spanning the gap. This CDR3 spans 14 amino acids. The chain's CDR3 is CASSEQGNTGELFF. The CDR3 nucleotides read TGTGCCAGCAGTGAACAGGGGAACACCGGGGAGCTGTTTTTT. The full variable domain, in which reference TRBV2 and TRBJ2-2 provide the parts outside the CDR3, is EPEVTQTPSHQVTQMGQEVILRCVPISNHLYFYWYRQILGQKVEFLVSFYNNEISEKSEIFDDQFSVERPDGSNFTLKIRSTKLEDSAMYFCASSEQGNTGELFFGEGSRLTVL.

The V call is TRBV10-2, the J call TRBJ2-5, with 7 bases matching TRBD1. The germline V gene has CDR1 WSHSY and CDR2 SAAADI. The CDR3 has 13 amino acids. V shed 6 bases, J shed 7 bases, and the junction held 8 bases outside the gene matches. The CDR3 sequence is CASSQDRVGTQYF. The CDR3 bases are TGCGCCAGCAGCCAAGACAGGGTGGGGACCCAGTACTTC.

DNA for the CDR3: TGTGCCACCAGTGATGGGACAGTAGCTAACTATGGCTACACCTTC. Encoded protein: CATSDGTVANYGYTF. The V and J genes are TRBV24-1 and TRBJ1-2, with TRBD1 matching over 7 bases. The CDR3 totals 15 residues. The V gene's germline CDR1 is KGHDR and CDR2 SFDVKD. Trimming took 3 bases from V and 0 from J; bases not matched to a gene: 3.

V usage is TRBV23-1 and J usage is TRBJ2-7, with D maybe TRBD1 (6 bases). TRBV23-1 is known as an ORF, though its function is uncertain. The germline V and J ends were trimmed by 6 bases and 5 bases, with 14 bases remaining between them. The CDR3 extends over 13 amino acids. The CDR3 region is CASSRLQGHEQYF. CDR3 bases: TGCGCCAGCAGCCGCCTACAGGGCCACGAGCAGTACTTC.

This rearrangement joins TRBV19 to TRBJ2-7; the D gene is possibly TRBD1 (6 bases). CDR3 length equals 13 residues. Germline loops: CDR1 LNHDA, CDR2 SQIVND (reference sequence). V was clipped by 6 bases and J by 0 bases, with 9 bases between them. The DNA of the CDR3 is TGTGCCAGTAGCCGGACAGCCTCCTACGAGCAGTACTTC. Translating gives CASSRTASYEQYF.

V is TRBV29-1 and J is TRBJ2-1; D is undetermined. The ends were cut back, 0 bases at V and 6 bases at J, with 6 bases in the middle. There are 12 residues in the CDR3. Germline CDR1 SQVTM, CDR2 ANQGSEA. In nucleotides, the CDR3 is TGCAGCGTTGAAGACATGAGCAATGAGCAGTTCTTC. Translating gives CSVEDMSNEQFF.

This clone is a singleton in its sample. This chain connects TRBV7-2 to TRBJ1-2; possible D gene TRBD1, 5 bases. CDR3 size: 15 residues. V shed 1 base and J shed 8 bases, with 17 bases lying between them. CDR1 and CDR2 (germline): SGHTA, FQGNSA. As DNA, the CDR3 is TGTGCCAGCAGCTTAGTGGTGTGGTGGGAGGGGGGCTACACCTTC. This encodes CASSLVVWWEGGYTF.

Only a few counts were recorded for this clone. The V call is TRBV5-1, the J call TRBJ1-1; 8 bases match TRBD1. The CDR3 runs 16 residues. CDR1 and CDR2 (germline): SGHRS, YFSETQ. The junction had 15 bases not matched to a gene; V was cut back by 7 bases and J by 4 bases. The CDR3 is CASRTSGQARGTEAFF. The CDR3 DNA reads TGCGCCAGCCGGACCTCGGGACAGGCCCGGGGCACTGAAGCTTTCTTT.

CDR3 residues: CASSRSNPNTEAFF. DNA of the CDR3: TGCGCCAGCAGCCGGTCGAACCCAAACACTGAAGCTTTCTTT. This chain joins TRBV5-1 and TRBJ1-1, with D uncertain. Trimming stripped 4 bases from V and 2 bases from J, with 12 bases between. Germline values: CDR1 SGHRS, CDR2 YFSETQ. This CDR3 has 14 residues. Using reference TRBV5-1 and TRBJ1-1 for the parts outside the CDR3, the full variable domain is KAGVTQTPRYLIKTRGQQVTLSCSPISGHRSVSWYQQTPGQGLQFLFEYFSETQRNKGNFPGRFSGRQFSNSRSEMNVSTLELGDSALYLCASSRSNPNTEAFFGQGTRLTVV.